This T cell receptor (beta chain) originates from a study of early T cells in non-severe SARS-CoV-2 infection. This CDR3 has 15 residues. The V gene's germline CDR1 is MRHNA and CDR2 SNTAGT. V was trimmed by 5 bases and J by 1 base, leaving 13 bases between them. One entry per CDR3 protein results from TCRdb running MiXCR on the 5' RACE reads. Among 50,000 or so distinct CDR3 sequences listed, 13% were seen once. Sequencing was performed on whole blood. This chain joins TRBV6-4 and TRBJ2-3; TRBD2 is a possible D gene (5 bases). The TCR originated in an adult who was a healthcare worker with PCR-confirmed SARS-CoV-2 infection or an uninfected control (not recorded which). The CDR3 region is CASSPGGLGTDTQYF. DNA for the CDR3: TGTGCCAGCAGTCCAGGCGGGCTCGGCACAGATACGCAGTATTTT.